This T cell receptor (beta chain) was profiled in a study of T cells in women clearing cervical HPV infection. Study information: Controls gave blood once infection was undetectable; cases at lesion identification.

V lost 5 bases to trimming and J lost 3 bases, with 14 bases between them. CDR1 DFQATT and CDR2 SNEGSKA come from the germline V gene (reference sequence). The CDR3 runs to 13 residues. Details on this clone: The read is 3 residues too short to cover the CDR3 end, so that end is filled in from the germline J gene.

Cervical HPV DNA detected by MY09/MY11 PCR, typed by dot-blot. immunoSEQ multiplex PCR used an average of around 1,200 ng genomic DNA. Generated by immunoSEQ multiplex PCR, the TCRdb table keeps only in-frame clones and is missing some. This repertoire includes approximately 16,000 clones. This receptor was identified in a woman between 18 and 70 years old with a cervical HPV16 infection that either progressed to CIN3+ or cleared (not recorded which). The source material was blood buffy coat. The chain carries TRBV20-1 and TRBJ2-7; D perhaps matches TRBD1 (6 bases). CDR3 loop: CSAGSGHRYEQYF. CDR3 bases read: TGCAGTGCTGGCTCGGGACACCGCTACGAG.